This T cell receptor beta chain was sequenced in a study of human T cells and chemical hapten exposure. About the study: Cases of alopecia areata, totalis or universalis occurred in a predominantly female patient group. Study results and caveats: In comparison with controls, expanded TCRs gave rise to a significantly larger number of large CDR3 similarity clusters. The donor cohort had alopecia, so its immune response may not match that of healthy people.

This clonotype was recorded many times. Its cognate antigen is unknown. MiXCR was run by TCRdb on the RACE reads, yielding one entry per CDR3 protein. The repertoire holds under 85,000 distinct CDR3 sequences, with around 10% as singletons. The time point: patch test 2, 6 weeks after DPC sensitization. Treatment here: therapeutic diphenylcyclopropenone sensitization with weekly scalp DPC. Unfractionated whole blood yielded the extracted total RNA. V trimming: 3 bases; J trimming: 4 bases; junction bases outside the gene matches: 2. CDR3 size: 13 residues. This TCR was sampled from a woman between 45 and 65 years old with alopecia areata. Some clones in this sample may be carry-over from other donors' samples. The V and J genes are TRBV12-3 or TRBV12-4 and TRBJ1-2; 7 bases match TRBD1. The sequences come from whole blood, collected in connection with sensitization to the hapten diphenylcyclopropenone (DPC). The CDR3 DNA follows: TGTGCCAGCAGTTTGGGACAGATCTATGGCTACACCTTC. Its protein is CASSLGQIYGYTF.